This T cell receptor (beta chain) was sequenced in a study of shared clonotypes between healthy human individuals. Overall study: Researchers assigned three CD4 naive, three CD4 memory, two CD8 naive and one CD8 memory plate to each donor. General study results and limits: What naive subsets generally showed was a larger estimated richness than memory subsets showed.

This table comes from immunoSEQ multiplex PCR, and its TCRdb copy is limited to in-frame clones, with some not included. Of roughly 1 million clones listed, more than 75% are singletons. CDR1 and CDR2 from the germline V gene are SGHVS and FQNEAQ. The CDR3 runs to 13 residues. The V end was cut by 5 bases, the J end by 4 bases, with 11 bases between. Notes on this clone: Its antigen remains unknown.

Division of CD4+ cells produced a CD45RA+ naive subset and a CD45RA-negative memory subset. The chain combines TRBV7-8 with TRBJ2-5; D remains unclear. This clonotype was sampled from a man aged 18 to 29 in good health. Some clones in this sample may be carry-over from other donors' samples. Sequencing was carried out using memory CD4+ T cells from PBMCs. Subset of the sample: CD45RA-negative fraction. The CDR3 sequence: CASSLRTVETQYF. The CDR3 coding sequence is TGTGCCAGCAGCCTACGGACGGTAGAGACCCAGTACTTC. Full variable domain (rest looked up from reference TRBV7-8 and TRBJ2-5): GAGVSQSPRYKVAKRGQDVALRCDPISGHVSLFWYQQALGQGPEFLTYFQNEAQLDKSGLPSDRFFAERPEGSVSTLKIQRTQQEDSAVYLCASSLRTVETQYFGPGTRLLVL.